This is a list of T cell receptor beta chains from one sample in a study of naive CD8 T cells in extremely preterm neonates. Sequencing used immunoSEQ multiplex PCR; TCRdb keeps in-frame clones, though not all of them. The sample contains about 7,300 clones, roughly 90% of which appear only once. The sequencing input was naive CD8+ T cells from cord blood. These receptors came from a newborn in good health. Both conserved end residues are part of each CDR3. A D gene is named only where the DNA matches it firmly. Clone size, where shown, is once, few, many, or a class for clones that have expanded.

v_gene	d_gene	j_gene	abundance	CDR3nt	CDR3aa
TRBV4-1	TRBD1	TRBJ2-7	-	TGCGCCAGCAGCCCTCGGGACAGTCCCTACGAGCAGTACTTC	CASSPRDSPYEQYF
TRBV30	TRBD2	TRBJ2-1	-	TGTGCCTGGAGTAGGGGACTAGCGTACAATGAGCAGTTCTTC	CAWSRGLAYNEQFF
TRBV5-1	-	TRBJ1-1	-	TGCGCCAGCAGCTTGGCAGGGTACACTGAAGCTTTCTTT	CASSLAGYTEAFF
TRBV7-9	-	TRBJ1-4	-	TGTGCCAGCAGCCAGAATGAAAAACTGTTTTTT	CASSQNEKLFF
TRBV4-1	-	TRBJ1-1	-	TGCGCCAGCAGCCAAGGGCAGGGTGTATTTGGAATCGCTGAAGCTTTCTTT	CASSQGQGVFGIAEAFF
TRBV4-1	-	TRBJ2-7	-	TGCGCCAGCAGCCTTGGAGGGAACTACGAGCAGTACTTC	CASSLGGNYEQYF
TRBV27	-	TRBJ1-1	-	TGTGCCAGCAGTCCGTTAAACTCGGGAGGGGGAACTGAAGCTTTCTTT	CASSPLNSGGGTEAFF
TRBV19	TRBD1	TRBJ2-7	-	TGTGCCAGTAGTATCGGGACAGGGGGCTTCTACGAGCAGTACTTC	CASSIGTGGFYEQYF
TRBV10-2	TRBD2	TRBJ2-2	-	TGCGCCAGCAGTGACAGGGAGGGGACCGGGGAGCTGTTTTTT	CASSDREGTGELFF
TRBV10-3	-	TRBJ1-2	-	TGTGCCATCAGTGAGTCGACAAAGGGCCCGGGAGGCTACACCTTC	CAISESTKGPGGYTF
TRBV2	TRBD2	TRBJ2-1	-	TGTGCCAGCAAAGGGACTAGCGGGTCACTCCTCCAGAATGAGCAGTTCTTC	CASKGTSGSLLQNEQFF
TRBV29-1	-	TRBJ2-7	-	TGCAGCGTTGTCCCCACAGGCTTCTACGAGCAGTACTTC	CSVVPTGFYEQYF
TRBV7-9	-	TRBJ2-2	-	TGTGCCAGCTCTGGGCGGGGCCGCTCGAACACCGGGGAGCTGTTTTTT	CASSGRGRSNTGELFF
TRBV5-4	TRBD1	TRBJ1-2	once	TGTGCCAGCAGCTTGGATCCCAGGGGGGACTATGGCTACACCTTC	CASSLDPRGDYGYTF
TRBV30	TRBD2	TRBJ2-5	-	TGTGCCTGGAGTGTACCCTGGACTAGCGGCCAAGAGACCCAGTACTTC	CAWSVPWTSGQETQYF
TRBV5-4	TRBD1	TRBJ2-5	-	TGTGCCAGCAGTCCCCAGGGGGACGGAGAGACCCAGTACTTC	CASSPQGDGETQYF
TRBV7-9	TRBD1	TRBJ1-1	-	TGTGCCAGCAGCACCACGGGAGGGGGCACCCTGAACACTGAAGCTTTCTTT	CASSTTGGGTLNTEAFF
TRBV9	-	TRBJ2-1	-	TGTGCCAGCAGCGTAGGGGGCGGTTCCTACAATGAGCAGTTCTTC	CASSVGGGSYNEQFF
TRBV7-9	TRBD1	TRBJ2-7	-	TGTGCCAGCAGCCCCGGGACAGGCTACGAGCAGTACTTC	CASSPGTGYEQYF
TRBV10-3	-	TRBJ1-2	-	TGTGCCATCAGTGGCGGTGGTGGCCCAGCCTATGGCTACACCTTC	CAISGGGGPAYGYTF
TRBV5-4	TRBD1	TRBJ2-7	-	TGTGCCAGCAGCTCGGACAGGTTTGGAATCCACGAGCAGTACTTC	CASSSDRFGIHEQYF